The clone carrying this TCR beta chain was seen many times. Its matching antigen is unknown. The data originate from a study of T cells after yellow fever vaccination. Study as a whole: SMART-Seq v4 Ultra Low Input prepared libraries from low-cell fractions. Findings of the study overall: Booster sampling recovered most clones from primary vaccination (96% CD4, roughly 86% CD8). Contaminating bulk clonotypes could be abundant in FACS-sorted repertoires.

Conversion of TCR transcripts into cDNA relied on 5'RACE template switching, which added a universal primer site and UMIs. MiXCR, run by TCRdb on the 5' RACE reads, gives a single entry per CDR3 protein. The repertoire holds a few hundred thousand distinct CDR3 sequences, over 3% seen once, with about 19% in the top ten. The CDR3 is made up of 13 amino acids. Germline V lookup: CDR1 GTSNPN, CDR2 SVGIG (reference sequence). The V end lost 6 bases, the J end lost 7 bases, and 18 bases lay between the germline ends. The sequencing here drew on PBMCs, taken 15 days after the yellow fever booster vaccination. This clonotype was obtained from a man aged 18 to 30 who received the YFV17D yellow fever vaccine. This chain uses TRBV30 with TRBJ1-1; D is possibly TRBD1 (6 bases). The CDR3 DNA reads TGTGCCTGTGTCAGGGGAGCAGGCGGTGAAGCTTTCTTT. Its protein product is CACVRGAGGEAFF.